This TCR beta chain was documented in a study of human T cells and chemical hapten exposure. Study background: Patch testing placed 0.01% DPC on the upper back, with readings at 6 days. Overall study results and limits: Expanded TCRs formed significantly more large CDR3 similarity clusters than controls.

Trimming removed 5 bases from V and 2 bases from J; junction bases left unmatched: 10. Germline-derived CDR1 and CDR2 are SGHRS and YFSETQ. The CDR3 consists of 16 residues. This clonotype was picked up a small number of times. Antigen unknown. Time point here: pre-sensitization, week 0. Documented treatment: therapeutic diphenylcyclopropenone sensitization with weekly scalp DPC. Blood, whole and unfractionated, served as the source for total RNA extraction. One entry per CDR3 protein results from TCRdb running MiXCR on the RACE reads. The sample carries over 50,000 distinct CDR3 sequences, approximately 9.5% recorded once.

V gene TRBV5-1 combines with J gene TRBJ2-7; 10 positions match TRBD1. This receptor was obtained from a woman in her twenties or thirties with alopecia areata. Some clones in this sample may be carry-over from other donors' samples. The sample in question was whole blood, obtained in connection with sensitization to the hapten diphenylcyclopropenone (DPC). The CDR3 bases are TGCGCCAGCAGACTCACCCCAGGGACAGGGGCCTACGAGCAGTACTTC. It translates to CASRLTPGTGAYEQYF. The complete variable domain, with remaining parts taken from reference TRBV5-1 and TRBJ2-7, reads KAGVTQTPRYLIKTRGQQVTLSCSPISGHRSVSWYQQTPGQGLQFLFEYFSETQRNKGNFPGRFSGRQFSNSRSEMNVSTLELGDSALYLCASRLTPGTGAYEQYFGPGTRLTVT.